The text below deals with one T cell receptor beta chain. As for treatment: some 20 received Ad26.COV2.S at low or high dose, single or two shots; about 5 received placebo; per-sample allocation not given. At day 63 after the first vaccine or placebo injection, samples were drawn. V lost 6 bases to trimming and J lost 5 bases; unmatched junction nucleotides: 6. This CDR3 is built from 14 residues. Germline V gene data show CDR1 as MNHEY and CDR2 as SMNVEV (reference sequence). This specimen belongs to a study of Ad26.COV2.S vaccination and SARS-CoV-2 variants. TCRdb's table, derived via immunoSEQ multiplex PCR, lists solely in-frame clones and lacks some. Among about 440,000 clones, roughly 91% were seen once, and the ten largest hold around 4.5%.

The source of this sequence is a person between 18 and 65 years old who received the Ad26.COV2.S COVID-19 vaccine or a placebo. The specimen was peripheral blood, collected in a trial of Ad26.COV2.S vaccine versus placebo. The chain employs TRBV27 and TRBJ2-7; TRBD2 matches at 11 bases. The DNA for the CDR3 is TGTGCCAGCAGCTTAGCGGGAGGGCTTCACGAGCAGTACTTC. Translation gives CASSLAGGLHEQYF.